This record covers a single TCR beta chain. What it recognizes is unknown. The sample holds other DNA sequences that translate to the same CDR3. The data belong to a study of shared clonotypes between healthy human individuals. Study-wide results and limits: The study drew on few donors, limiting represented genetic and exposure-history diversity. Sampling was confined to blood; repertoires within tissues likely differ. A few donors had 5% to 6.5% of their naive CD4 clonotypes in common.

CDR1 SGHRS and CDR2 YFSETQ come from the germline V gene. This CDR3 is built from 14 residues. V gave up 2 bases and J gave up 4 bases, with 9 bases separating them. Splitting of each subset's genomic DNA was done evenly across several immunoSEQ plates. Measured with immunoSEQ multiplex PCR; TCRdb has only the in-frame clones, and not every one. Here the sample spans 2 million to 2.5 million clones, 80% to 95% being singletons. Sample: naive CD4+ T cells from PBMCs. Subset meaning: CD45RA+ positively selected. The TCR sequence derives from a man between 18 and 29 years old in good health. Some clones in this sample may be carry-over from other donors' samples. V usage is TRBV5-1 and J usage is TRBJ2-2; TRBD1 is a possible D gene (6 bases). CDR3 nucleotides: TGCGCCAGCAGCTTAGGGACATCCACCGGGGAGCTGTTTTTT. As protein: CASSLGTSTGELFF.